This T cell receptor beta chain was captured in a study of cytomegalovirus exposure and HLA in healthy donors. Each donor was nominally healthy when sampled (though unrecorded immune exposures were likely). Regarding this clone: Its antigen remains unidentified.

13 Jbeta primers and 60 Vbeta primers were used for the PCR. Libraries were prepared by immunoSEQ multiplex PCR; TCRdb keeps only in-frame clonotypes and omits some of them. The table lists about 69,000 clones, under 80% of them singletons, with around 15% in the top ten. The junction had 5 bases not matched to a gene; V was cut back by 0 bases and J by 5 bases. The V gene's germline CDR1 is SGDLS and CDR2 YYNGEE. This CDR3 is built from 15 residues. Study findings and constraints: The study put some 150 TCR beta chains on its list as cytomegalovirus-associated.

The rearrangement joins TRBV9 to TRBJ2-3, with 8 bases identical to TRBD2. The TCR sequence derives from a male donor in good health and CMV-seropositive. The source material was PBMCs. The CDR3 DNA is TGTGCCAGCAGCGTAGGAGCGGGAGTTGAAGATACGCAGTATTTT. Translating it yields CASSVGAGVEDTQYF.